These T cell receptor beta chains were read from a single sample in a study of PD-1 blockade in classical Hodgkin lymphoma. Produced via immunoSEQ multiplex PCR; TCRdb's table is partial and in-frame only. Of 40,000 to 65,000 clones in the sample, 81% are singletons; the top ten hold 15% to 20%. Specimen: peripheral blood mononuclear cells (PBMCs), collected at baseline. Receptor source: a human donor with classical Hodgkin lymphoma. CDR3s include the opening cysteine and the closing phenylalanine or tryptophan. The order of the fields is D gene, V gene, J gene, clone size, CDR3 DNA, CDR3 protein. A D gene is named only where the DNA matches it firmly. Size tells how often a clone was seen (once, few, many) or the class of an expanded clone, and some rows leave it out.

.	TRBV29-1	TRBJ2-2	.	TGCAGCGTTGAAGTACAGGCGAACACCGGGGAGCTGTTTTTT	CSVEVQANTGELFF
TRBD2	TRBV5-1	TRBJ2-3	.	TGCGCCAGCAGCTTGGGGACTAGCGGGAATACAGATACGCAGTATTTT	CASSLGTSGNTDTQYF
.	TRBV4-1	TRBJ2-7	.	TGCGCCAGCAGCCCCGGGGTTGGACACTCTACCAACGAGCAGTACTTC	CASSPGVGHSTNEQYF
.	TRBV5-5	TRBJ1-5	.	TGTGCCAGCAGCTTGGGGCAGGGCCGACAGCCCCAGCATTTT	CASSLGQGRQPQHF
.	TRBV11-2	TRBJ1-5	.	TGTGCCAGCAGCTTAGATCCCGGACGGAATCAGCCCCAGCATTTT	CASSLDPGRNQPQHF
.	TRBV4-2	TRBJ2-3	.	TGTGCCAGCAGCCGGGGAGGAGGGGGCACAGATACGCAGTATTTT	CASSRGGGGTDTQYF
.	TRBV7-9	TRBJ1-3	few	TGTGCCAGCAGCTTAGCTCCGGACTCTCGAGTATATTTT	CASSLAPDSRVYF
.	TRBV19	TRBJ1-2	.	TGTGCCAGTAGTATAGTCGCCCAGCGCGGGGGTGGCTACACCTTC	CASSIVAQRGGGYTF
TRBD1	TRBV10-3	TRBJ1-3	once	TGTGCCACAACAGACAGGGCGCAAAACACCATATATTTT	CATTDRAQNTIYF
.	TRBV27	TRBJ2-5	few	TGTGCCAGCAGTAAGGGTAACCAAGAGACCCAGTACTTC	CASSKGNQETQYF
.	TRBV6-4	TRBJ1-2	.	TGTGCCAGCAGTGACTCGATCCTAGGCAGGGGAAGGATTGGCTACACCTTC	CASSDSILGRGRIGYTF
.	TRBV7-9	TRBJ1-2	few	TGTGCCAGCAGCTTGGACGGACAGCTCTATGGCTACACCTTC	CASSLDGQLYGYTF
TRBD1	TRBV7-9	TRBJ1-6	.	TGTGCCAGCAGCTTAGCCAGGGGGCAGTCACCCCTCCACTTT	CASSLARGQSPLHF
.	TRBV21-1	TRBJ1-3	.	TGTGCCAGCAGCAAGAGGGATGGAAACACCATATATTTT	CASSKRDGNTIYF
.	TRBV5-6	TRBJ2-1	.	TGTGCCAGCAGATGGGGATCCGATGAGCAGTTCTTC	CASRWGSDEQFF
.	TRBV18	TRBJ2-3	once	TGTGCCAGCTCACCGGCCATGACAGATACGCAGTATTTT	CASSPAMTDTQYF
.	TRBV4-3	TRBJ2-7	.	TGCGCCAGCAGCCAAGACCGGGTCCCAGCCTACGAGCAGTACTTC	CASSQDRVPAYEQYF
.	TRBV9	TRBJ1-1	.	TGTGCCAGCAGCGTGGACAGTAACACTGAAGCTTTCTTT	CASSVDSNTEAFF
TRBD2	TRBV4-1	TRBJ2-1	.	TGCGCCAGCAGCCAAGATTCCGGGACTAGTAATGAGCAGTTCTTC	CASSQDSGTSNEQFF
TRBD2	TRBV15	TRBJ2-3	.	TGTGCCACCAGCCCCCGACTAGCGGGAGGGTCAGATACGCAGTATTTT	CATSPRLAGGSDTQYF
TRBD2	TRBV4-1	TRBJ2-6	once	TGCGCCAGCAGCCCTAAAGCGGGGTTCTCTGGGGCCAACGTCCTGACTTTC	CASSPKAGFSGANVLTF
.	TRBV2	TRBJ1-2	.	TGTGCCGCCCGACAGGAAGACTATGGCTACACCTTC	CAARQEDYGYTF
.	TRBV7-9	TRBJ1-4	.	TGTGCCAGCAGCCCCCGTACTGCAACTAATGAAAAACTGTTTTTT	CASSPRTATNEKLFF
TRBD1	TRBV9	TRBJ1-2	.	TGTGCCAGCAGCTCTACCAGGACAGGACAGGGGACCTTTGGCTACACCTTC	CASSSTRTGQGTFGYTF
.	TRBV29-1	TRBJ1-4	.	TGCAGCGTTTTACGGGAGGCTAATGAAAAACTGTTTTTT	CSVLREANEKLFF
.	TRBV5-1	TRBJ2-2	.	TGCGCCAGCAGCTTGCAGGCAGGGTCTCAAGCCGGGGAGCTGTTTTTT	CASSLQAGSQAGELFF
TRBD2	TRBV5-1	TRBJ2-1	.	TGCGCCAGCAGGGGTAGCGGGGGGTCGGAGCAGTTCTTC	CASRGSGGSEQFF
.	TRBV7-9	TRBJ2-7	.	TGTGCCAGCAGCTTAGAGCGGAACACCTACGAGCAGTACTTC	CASSLERNTYEQYF
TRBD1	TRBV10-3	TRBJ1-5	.	TGTGCCATCAGTGACTCCGGGACAGCTCAGCCCCAGCATTTT	CAISDSGTAQPQHF
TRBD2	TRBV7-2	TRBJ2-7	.	TGTGCCAGCAGCTTGTCTCGGGAGGCCTACGAGCAGTACTTC	CASSLSREAYEQYF
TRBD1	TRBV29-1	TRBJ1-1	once	TGCAGCGTTCAATGGACAGGGTATTACACTGAAGCTTTCTTT	CSVQWTGYYTEAFF
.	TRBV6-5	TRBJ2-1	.	TGTGCCAGCAGTTACTCCGGCAACCCCTCCTACAATGAGCAGTTCTTC	CASSYSGNPSYNEQFF